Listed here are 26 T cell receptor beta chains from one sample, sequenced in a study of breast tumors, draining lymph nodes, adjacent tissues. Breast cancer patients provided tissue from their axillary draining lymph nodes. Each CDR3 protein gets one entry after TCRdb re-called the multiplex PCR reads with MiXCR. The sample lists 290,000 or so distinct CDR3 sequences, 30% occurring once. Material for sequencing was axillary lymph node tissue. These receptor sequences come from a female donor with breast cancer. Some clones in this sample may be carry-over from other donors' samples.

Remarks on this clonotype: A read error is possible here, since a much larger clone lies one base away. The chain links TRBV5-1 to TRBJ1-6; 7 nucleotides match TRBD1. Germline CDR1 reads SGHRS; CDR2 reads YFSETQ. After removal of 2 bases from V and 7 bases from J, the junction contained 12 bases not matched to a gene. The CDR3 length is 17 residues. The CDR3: CASSLVRSETGNSPLHF. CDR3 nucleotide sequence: TGCGCCAGCAGCTTAGTCCGGTCGGAGACAGGGAATTCACCCCTCCACTTT.

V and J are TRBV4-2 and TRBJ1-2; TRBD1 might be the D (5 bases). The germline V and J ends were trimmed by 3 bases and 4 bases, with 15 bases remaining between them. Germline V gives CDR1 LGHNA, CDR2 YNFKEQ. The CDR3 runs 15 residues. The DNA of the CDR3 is TGTGCCAGCAGCCAGCCCCCCGGGACGGTCTATGGCTACACCTTC. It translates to CASSQPPGTVYGYTF.

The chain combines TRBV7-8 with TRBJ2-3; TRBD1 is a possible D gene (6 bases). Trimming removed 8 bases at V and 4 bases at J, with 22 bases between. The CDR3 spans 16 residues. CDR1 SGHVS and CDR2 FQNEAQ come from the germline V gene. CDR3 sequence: CASSVAPGVEPDTQYF. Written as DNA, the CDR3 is TGTGCCAGCTCAGTGGCGCCAGGGGTGGAGCCAGATACGCAGTATTTT. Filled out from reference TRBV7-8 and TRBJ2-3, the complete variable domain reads GAGVSQSPRYKVAKRGQDVALRCDPISGHVSLFWYQQALGQGPEFLTYFQNEAQLDKSGLPSDRFFAERPEGSVSTLKIQRTQQEDSAVYLCASSVAPGVEPDTQYFGPGTRLTVL.

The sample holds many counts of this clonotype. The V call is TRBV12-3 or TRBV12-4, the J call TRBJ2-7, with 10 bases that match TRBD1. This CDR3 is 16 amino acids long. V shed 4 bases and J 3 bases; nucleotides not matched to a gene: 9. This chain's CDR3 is CASSSGTGAVLYEQYF. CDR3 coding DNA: TGTGCCAGCAGTTCCGGGACAGGGGCCGTGCTCTACGAGCAGTACTTC.

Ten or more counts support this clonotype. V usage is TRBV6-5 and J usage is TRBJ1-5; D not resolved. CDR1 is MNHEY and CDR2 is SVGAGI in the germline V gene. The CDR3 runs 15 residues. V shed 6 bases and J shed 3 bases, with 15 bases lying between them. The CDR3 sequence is CASRRSTTVNQPQHF. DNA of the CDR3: TGTGCCAGCAGACGAAGTACCACAGTCAATCAGCCCCAGCATTTT.

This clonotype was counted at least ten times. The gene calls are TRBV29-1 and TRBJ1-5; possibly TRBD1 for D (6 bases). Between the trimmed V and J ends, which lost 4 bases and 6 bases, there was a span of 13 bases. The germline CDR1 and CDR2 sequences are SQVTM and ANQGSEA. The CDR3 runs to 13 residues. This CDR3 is CSVGTDDLQPQHF. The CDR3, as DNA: TGCAGCGTTGGGACAGACGATCTTCAGCCCCAGCATTTT.

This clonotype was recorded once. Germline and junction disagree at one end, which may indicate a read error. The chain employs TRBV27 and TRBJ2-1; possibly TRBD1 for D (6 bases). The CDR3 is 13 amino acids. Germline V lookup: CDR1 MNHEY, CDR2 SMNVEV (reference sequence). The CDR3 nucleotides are TGTGCCAGCAGAGGGGGATATGGCAATGAGCAGCTCTTC. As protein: CASRGGYGNEQLF.

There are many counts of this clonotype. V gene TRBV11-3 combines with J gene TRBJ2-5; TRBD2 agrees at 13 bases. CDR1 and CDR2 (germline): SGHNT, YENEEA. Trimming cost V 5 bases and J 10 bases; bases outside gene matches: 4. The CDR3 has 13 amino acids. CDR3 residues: CASSRTSGRDQYF. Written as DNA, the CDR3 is TGTGCCAGCAGCCGGACTAGCGGGAGAGACCAGTACTTC. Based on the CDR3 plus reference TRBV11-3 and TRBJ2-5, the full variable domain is EAGVVQSPRYKIIEKKQPVAFWCNPISGHNTLYWYLQNLGQGPELLIRYENEEAVDDSQLPKDRFSAERLKGVDSTLKIQPAELGDSAVYLCASSRTSGRDQYFGPGTRLLVL.

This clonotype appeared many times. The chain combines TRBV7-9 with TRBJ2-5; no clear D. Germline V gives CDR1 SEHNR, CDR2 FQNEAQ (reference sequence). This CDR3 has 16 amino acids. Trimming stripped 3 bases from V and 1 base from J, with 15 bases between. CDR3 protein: CASSFPWGTSQETQYF. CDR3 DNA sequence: TGTGCCAGCAGCTTTCCTTGGGGAACCTCCCAAGAGACCCAGTACTTC. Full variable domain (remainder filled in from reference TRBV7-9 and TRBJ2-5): DTGVSQNPRHKITKRGQNVTFRCDPISEHNRLYWYRQTLGQGPEFLTYFQNEAQLEKSRLLSDRFSAERPKGSFSTLEIQRTEQGDSAMYLCASSFPWGTSQETQYFGPGTRLLVL.

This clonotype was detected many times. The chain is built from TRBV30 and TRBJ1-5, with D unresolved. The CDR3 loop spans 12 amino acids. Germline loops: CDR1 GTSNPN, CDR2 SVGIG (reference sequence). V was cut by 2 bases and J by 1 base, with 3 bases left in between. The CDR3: CAWSPSNQPQHF. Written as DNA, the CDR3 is TGTGCCTGGAGTCCCAGCAATCAGCCCCAGCATTTT.

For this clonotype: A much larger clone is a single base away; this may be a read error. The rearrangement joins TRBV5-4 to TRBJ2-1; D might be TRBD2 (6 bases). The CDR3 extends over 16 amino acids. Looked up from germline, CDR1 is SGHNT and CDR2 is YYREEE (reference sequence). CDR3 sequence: CASSFGLIGSDNERFF. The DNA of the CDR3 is TGTGCCAGCAGCTTCGGACTAATCGGATCCGACAATGAGCGGTTCTTC. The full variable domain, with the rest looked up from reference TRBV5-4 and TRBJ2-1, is ETGVTQSPTHLIKTRGQQVTLRCSSQSGHNTVSWYQQALGQGPQFIFQYYREEENGRGNFPPRFSGLQFPNYSSELNVNALELDDSALYLCASSFGLIGSDNERFFGPGTRLTVL.

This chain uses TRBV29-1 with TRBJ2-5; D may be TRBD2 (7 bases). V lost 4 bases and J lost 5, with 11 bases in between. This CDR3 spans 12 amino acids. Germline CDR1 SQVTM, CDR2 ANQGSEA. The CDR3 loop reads CSVGEGGETQYF. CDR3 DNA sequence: TGCAGCGTTGGGGAGGGGGGGGAGACCCAGTACTTC.

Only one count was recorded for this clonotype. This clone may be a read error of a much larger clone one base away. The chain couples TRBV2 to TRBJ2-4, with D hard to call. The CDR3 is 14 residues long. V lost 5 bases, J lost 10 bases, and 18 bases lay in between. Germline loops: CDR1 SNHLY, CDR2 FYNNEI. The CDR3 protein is CASSRALAVEIQYF. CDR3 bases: TGTGCCAGCAGTCGAGCCCTTGCCGTGGAGATTCAGTACTTC.

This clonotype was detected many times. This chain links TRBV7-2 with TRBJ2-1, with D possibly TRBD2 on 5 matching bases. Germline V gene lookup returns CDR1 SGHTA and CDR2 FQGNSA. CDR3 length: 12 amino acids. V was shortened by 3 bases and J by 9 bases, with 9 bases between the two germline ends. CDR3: CASSLSGGEQFF. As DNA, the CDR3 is TGTGCCAGCAGCTTGAGCGGTGGTGAGCAGTTCTTC.

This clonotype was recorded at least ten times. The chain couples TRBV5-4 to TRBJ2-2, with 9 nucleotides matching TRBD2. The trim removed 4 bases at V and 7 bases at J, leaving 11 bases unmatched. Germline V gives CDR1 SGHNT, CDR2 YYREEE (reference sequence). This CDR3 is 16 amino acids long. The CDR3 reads CASSAGGLAGFGELFF. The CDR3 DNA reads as TGTGCCAGCAGCGCGGGCGGTCTAGCGGGATTCGGGGAGCTGTTTTTT.

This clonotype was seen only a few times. CDR3 loop: CASSRGGHTDTQYF. CDR3 nucleotide sequence: TGTGCCAGCAGCCGGGGAGGGCATACAGATACGCAGTATTTT. This sequence joins TRBV7-2 and TRBJ2-3; 7 positions match TRBD2. Trimming removed 5 bases from V and 3 bases from J; junction bases left unmatched: 5. The CDR3 has 14 amino acids. Germline V lookup: CDR1 SGHTA, CDR2 FQGNSA. The full variable domain, rest sourced from reference TRBV7-2 and TRBJ2-3, is GAGVSQSPSNKVTEKGKDVELRCDPISGHTALYWYRQSLGQGLEFLIYFQGNSAPDKSGLPSDRFSAERTGGSVSTLTIQRTQQEDSAVYLCASSRGGHTDTQYFGPGTRLTVL.

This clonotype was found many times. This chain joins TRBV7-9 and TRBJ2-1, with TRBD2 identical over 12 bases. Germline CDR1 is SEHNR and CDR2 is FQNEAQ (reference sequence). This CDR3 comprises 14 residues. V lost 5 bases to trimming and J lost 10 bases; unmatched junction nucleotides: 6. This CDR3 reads CASSHRLAGVEQFF. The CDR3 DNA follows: TGTGCCAGCAGCCACCGACTAGCGGGAGTGGAGCAGTTCTTC.

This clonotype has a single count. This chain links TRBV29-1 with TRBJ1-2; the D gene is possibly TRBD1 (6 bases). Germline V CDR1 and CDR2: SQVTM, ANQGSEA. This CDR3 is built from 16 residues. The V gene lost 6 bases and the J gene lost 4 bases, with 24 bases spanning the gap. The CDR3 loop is CSVDRGAGQIGYGYTF. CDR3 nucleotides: TGCAGCGTCGATCGGGGGGCAGGGCAAATAGGCTATGGCTACACCTTC.

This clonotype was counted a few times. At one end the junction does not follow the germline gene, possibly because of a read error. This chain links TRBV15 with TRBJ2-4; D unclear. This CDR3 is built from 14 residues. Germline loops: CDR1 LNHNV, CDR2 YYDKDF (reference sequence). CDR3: CTTSSQVAKNIQYF. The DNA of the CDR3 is TGTACCACCAGCTCTCAGGTAGCCAAAAACATTCAGTACTTC.

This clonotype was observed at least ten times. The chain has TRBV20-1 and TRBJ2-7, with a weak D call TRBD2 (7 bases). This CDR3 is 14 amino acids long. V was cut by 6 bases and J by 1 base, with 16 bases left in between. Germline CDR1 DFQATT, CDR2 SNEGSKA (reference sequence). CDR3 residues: CSAREGEGSYEQYF. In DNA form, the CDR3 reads TGCAGTGCCCGCGAGGGGGAGGGGTCCTACGAGCAGTACTTC.

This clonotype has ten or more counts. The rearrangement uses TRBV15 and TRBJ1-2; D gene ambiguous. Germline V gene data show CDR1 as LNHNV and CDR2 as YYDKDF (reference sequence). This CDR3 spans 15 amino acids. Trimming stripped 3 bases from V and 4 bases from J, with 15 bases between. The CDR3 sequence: CATSSGGNRVYGYTF. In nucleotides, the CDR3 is TGTGCCACCAGCAGCGGAGGAAACAGAGTCTATGGCTACACCTTC.

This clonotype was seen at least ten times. CDR3 region: CASSLARSRGQYF. CDR3 DNA sequence: TGTGCCAGCAGCTTAGCCAGGTCTCGCGGGCAGTACTTC. This chain uses TRBV7-9 with TRBJ2-7; no reliable D call. The CDR3 sequence is 13 residues long. Germline V CDR1 and CDR2: SEHNR, FQNEAQ (reference sequence). V gave up 0 bases and J gave up 9 bases, with 12 bases separating them. The variable domain in full, with the rest retrieved from reference TRBV7-9 and TRBJ2-7, is DTGVSQNPRHKITKRGQNVTFRCDPISEHNRLYWYRQTLGQGPEFLTYFQNEAQLEKSRLLSDRFSAERPKGSFSTLEIQRTEQGDSAMYLCASSLARSRGQYFGPGTRLTVT.

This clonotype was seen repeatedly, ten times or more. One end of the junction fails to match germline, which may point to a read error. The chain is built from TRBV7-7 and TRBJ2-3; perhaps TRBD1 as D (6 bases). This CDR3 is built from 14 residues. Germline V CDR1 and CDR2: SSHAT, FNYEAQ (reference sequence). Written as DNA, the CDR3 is TGTGCTAGCAGCCTTCGACAGGGCACAGATACGCAGTATTTT. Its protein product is CASSLRQGTDTQYF.

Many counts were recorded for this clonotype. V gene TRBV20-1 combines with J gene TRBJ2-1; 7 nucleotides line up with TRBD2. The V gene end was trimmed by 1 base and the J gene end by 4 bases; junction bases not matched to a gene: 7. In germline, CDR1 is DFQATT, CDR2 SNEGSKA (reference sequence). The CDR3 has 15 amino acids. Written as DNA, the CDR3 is TGCAGTGCTAGAGGTTGGCTAGCGGAATACAATGAGCAGTTCTTC. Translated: CSARGWLAEYNEQFF.

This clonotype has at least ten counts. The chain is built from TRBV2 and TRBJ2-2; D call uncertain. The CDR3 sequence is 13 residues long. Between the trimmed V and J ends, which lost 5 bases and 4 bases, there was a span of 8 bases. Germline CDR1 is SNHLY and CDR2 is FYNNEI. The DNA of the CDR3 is TGTGCCAGCAGTATCAGAGTCACCGGGGAGCTGTTTTTT. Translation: CASSIRVTGELFF.

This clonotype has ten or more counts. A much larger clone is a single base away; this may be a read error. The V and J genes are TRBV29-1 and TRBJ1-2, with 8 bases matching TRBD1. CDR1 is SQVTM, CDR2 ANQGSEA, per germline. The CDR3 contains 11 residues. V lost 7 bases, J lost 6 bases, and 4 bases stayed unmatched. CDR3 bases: TGCAGCGCCAGGGGGCTCCATGGCTACACCTTC. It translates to CSARGLHGYTF.